The T cell receptor (beta chain) described here comes from a study of blood T cell repertoires in COVID-19 (dated by TCRdb to the early 2020s). Concerning the study at large: Samples from collaborators originated in the United States, Italy and Spain and spanned both the acute and convalescent phases of COVID-19. The prospective study material was composed of cDNA or gDNA derived from T cells, B-cell-depleted T cells, or PBMCs. Deeply sampled blood TCRbeta repertoires from subjects exposed to, actively infected with, or recovered from COVID-19 were included in the dataset. The repertoires were released in a freely available public database intended as a resource for research on the immune response to SARS-CoV-2. The samples were drawn from the first 160 participants of the ongoing ImmuneRACE study and from over 950 subjects provided by 6 global collaborators. Sample metadata almost always included a de-identified subject ID, COVID-19 status, age in years and sex. Where available, HLA class I and class II types were obtained from metadata supplied by the sample provider rather than from assay-based typing.

Broader findings and caveats from the paper: Clinical and demographic metadata were provided uncurated, with the amount varying by source and participant.

Whole blood was collected in K2EDTA tubes by collaborating institutions according to the institutions' own protocols. For TCRbeta analysis, collaborators shipped samples as frozen whole blood, isolated PBMCs, or DNA extracted from either of those sample types. Taken from cysteine to phenylalanine, the CDR3 has 16 residues. Just CDR3 DNA is preserved here, 48 bases in frame from base 1. At the junction V is shortened by 1 base and J by 4 bases, with 14 bases in between. The germline V gene supplies CDR1 MNHNS and CDR2 SASEGT. This clone was found once. Its cognate antigen has yet to be identified. It has no much larger one-base neighbor in the sample; base qualities were not kept. The immunoSEQ Assay, a bias-controlled multiplex PCR, was used to amplify TCRbeta CDR3 regions from genomic DNA. Turning to the authors' computational methods: The number of nucleated cells in each sample was estimated from the amplification of reference gene primers within the assay. Sequence reads were collapsed and filtered to measure the absolute abundance of every unique TCRbeta CDR3 rearrangement. For each sample, productive Simpson clonality was calculated as the square root of Simpson's diversity index across productive rearrangements. Imported from immuneACCESS, the table was reduced by TCRdb to in-frame sequences with V and J called. These copies leave out some clones; in studies compared against another copy, an unresolved V gene accounts for under half, and the cause of the remainder is not known. Clonal size and the V and J genes are those of that table, whereas D and trimming came from the DNA. This sample gives about 48,000 clones in total; roughly 85% of them show up just once. 2.5% to 3.5% of the sample belongs to the ten largest clones.

The sequenced sample was peripheral blood. This receptor chain uses TRBV6-1 and TRBJ1-3; no confident D gene assignment can be made. The receptor comes from an elderly woman with acute or convalescent COVID-19. CDR3 protein: CASSEEGGLGGNTIYF. The nucleotides are TGTGCCAGCAGTGAAGAGGGAGGGTTGGGAGGAAACACCATATATTTT.